One T cell receptor beta chain is described in this entry. This clone was counted only a few times. Its binding antigen is unknown. No clone much larger than this one lies a single base away; base qualities are absent. The CDR3 regions of human TCRbeta chains were subjected to immunosequencing. For the original study's pipeline: Repertoire TCRs were checked for matches against a reference library of SARS-CoV-2-specific TCRs that had been generated using the MIRA antigen-specificity platform. Breadth meant the fraction of unique TCRs that were SARS-CoV-2-associated, whereas depth meant the fraction of total T cells that were SARS-CoV-2-associated. Using the MIRA data, each spike-specific TCR was assigned both to the spike region to which the TCR was reactive and to a CD4 or CD8 class. Log10-transformed breadth and depth values were compared by one-way ANOVA with Sidak's multiple comparisons tests. What TCRdb holds here is the immuneACCESS table cut down to in-frame rearrangements. Part of the clones is not present; checked against another copy, under half of the missing clones reflect an unresolved V gene, and the others are unexplained. V, J and clone size are taken as reported in that table, and D and trimming were inferred from the DNA itself. The sample includes about 150,000 clones, with around 90% observed a single time. The ten largest clonotypes hold around 1% of the sample.

In light of the paper, this sample's time point label describes: about 28 days (+/-7) after the second vaccine dose. AZD1222 recipients given second doses at about 4 weeks or at about 12 weeks were pooled, since spike-specific TCR depth and breadth were not found to differ between the two schedules. Vaccinee samples came from UK trials COV001 and COV002, including a single-blind randomized controlled phase 2/3 trial of AZD1222 (ChAdOx1 nCoV-19) in healthy adults. Trial participant PBMC samples were collected at day 0 and day 28 after the second dose for TCRbeta chain sequencing. The data stem from a study of T cell responses to AZD1222 COVID-19 vaccine (dated by TCRdb to about 2021). For context, the study as a whole: A total of about 230 trial participants underwent TCR sequencing, of whom 200 to 220 received two doses of AZD1222 and some 26 received two doses of the MenACWY control vaccine. Trial participants were enrolled into age subgroups of 18-55, 56-69 and 70-plus years, which contained about 160, 30 and 59 TCR-sequenced participants, respectively.

Results and caveats for the whole study, not just this receptor: Participants were mostly white British, with more females than males. The authors suggested clonal diversity may have been underestimated. Only five to seven AZD1222 recipients were SARS-CoV-2 seropositive at baseline, limiting conclusions about previously exposed vaccinees. Because no samples from the day 14 peak response were available, repertoires could be characterized only after the peak T cell response. Nearly half of unique spike-specific TCRs reportedly recognized epitopes outside regions mutated in the B.1.351 and B.1.1.7 variants. After two AZD1222 doses, spike-specific TCR breadth and depth were significantly higher than at day 0 and than in MenACWY recipients. The 56-69-year group was small, and its depth increase did not reach significance, likely because of low power. Vaccine-associated CD4 TCRs spanned the whole spike protein, with dominant responses in regions 160-218 and 743-854.

The CDR3 spans 13 residues, from the cysteine through the phenylalanine. The retained sequence is limited to the CDR3, 39 bases, with the frame set at the first base. CDR1 is given as MGHRA and CDR2 as YSYEKL, both from the germline V gene. V trim: 3 bases; J trim: 7 bases; unmatched bases: 6. This specimen consisted of peripheral blood, obtained 28 days after the second AZD1222 dose. The receptor's source is an adult who received the AZD1222 COVID-19 vaccine. The chain is assembled from TRBV4-1 and TRBJ2-7; a stretch of 7 junction bases matches TRBD1. The base sequence is TGCGCCAGCAGCCAGACGGGACAGACAGAGCAGTACTTC. Its protein product is CASSQTGQTEQYF.